This TCR beta chain originates from a study of T-cell memory formation after mild COVID-19. Study results and caveats: Contracting CD8+ clones were enriched in EMRA, CD4+ mainly in CM and EM.

5'RACE with constant-segment primers yielded barcoded, UMI-tagged TCR alpha and TCR beta cDNA libraries. TCRdb redid the calling of the 5' RACE reads with MiXCR, one entry per CDR3 protein. The sample has approximately 340,000 distinct CDR3 sequences, roughly 15% seen once. This clonotype has ten or more counts. What it recognizes is unknown. Sequenced sample: PBMCs or a T cell subset sorted from them (not recorded which). The origin of this receptor is a man younger than 35 who had mild COVID-19 (a few samples of this study predate the infection). Cell type and time point are not known.

This chain's CDR3 is CASRAQSGPYEQYF. The CDR3 coding sequence is TGTGCCAGCAGGGCTCAAAGCGGCCCCTACGAGCAGTACTTC. The chain couples TRBV12-3 or TRBV12-4 to TRBJ2-7, with a weak D call TRBD2 (5 bases). V lost 6 bases and J lost 2, with 14 bases in between. The CDR3 is made up of 14 amino acids.